This T cell receptor beta chain was found in a study of T cells in Graves' hyperthyroidism and ophthalmopathy. TCR beta CDR3 regions were amplified from RNA. HTBI primers were used for first-round RT-PCR of the TCR CDR3. TCRdb re-called the multiplex PCR reads with MiXCR, one entry per CDR3 protein. The sample yields some 380,000 distinct CDR3 sequences, roughly 13% seen once. The germline gives CDR1 SGHRS, CDR2 YFSETQ. The CDR3 loop spans 15 amino acids. V gave up 4 bases and J gave up 12 bases; unmatched junction bases: 12. The clonotype comes from a man under 40 with Graves' hyperthyroidism that later progressed to Graves' ophthalmopathy. This chain connects TRBV5-1 to TRBJ2-1; 11 bases align to TRBD1. Sequenced input: blood. The CDR3 sequence: CASSGGQGGVLGQFF. The CDR3 DNA follows: TGCGCCAGCAGCGGGGGACAGGGGGGTGTGTTAGGGCAGTTCTTC.